This T cell receptor beta chain derives from a study of immune characteristics of hereditary and idiopathic chronic pancreatitis. Findings of the study overall: Patients with more severe chronic pancreatitis had more productive TCR rearrangements. Immune findings may reflect disease duration, since tissue was only from TPIAT. Vbeta-Jbeta usage, including TRBV10, TRBV19, TRBV23 and TRBV5, differed by pancreatitis type.

Patients having total pancreatectomy with islet autotransplantation provided the chronic pancreatitis pancreas tissue. Patients with known diabetes were not included. With 8 bases clipped from V and 4 bases from J, the junction kept 16 bases outside the gene matches. Germline-derived CDR1 and CDR2 are LNHNV and YYDKDF (reference sequence). This CDR3 has 18 residues. This clone was detected only a few times. Its antigen is unidentified. The method was immunoSEQ multiplex PCR; TCRdb's version includes in-frame clones alone and lacks a portion of them. Here the sample spans about 9,400 clones, around 79% being singletons.

This clonotype originated in a human donor with chronic pancreatitis. This sequence joins TRBV15 and TRBJ2-6; 8 bases map to TRBD1. The specimen was pancreas tissue with idiopathic chronic pancreatitis. CDR3 loop: CATEPLDREDLGANVLTF. CDR3 nucleotide sequence: TGTGCCACCGAACCTTTGGACAGGGAAGATTTGGGGGCCAACGTCCTGACTTTC. The whole variable domain, filled in from reference TRBV15 and TRBJ2-6, reads DAMVIQNPRYQVTQFGKPVTLSCSQTLNHNVMYWYQQKSSQAPKLLFHYYDKDFNNEADTPDNFQSRRPNTSFCFLDIRSPGLGDTAMYLCATEPLDREDLGANVLTFGAGSRLTVL.